This note documents a single TCR beta chain sequence. A few counts support this clonotype. Its antigen is still unknown. No base quality values were provided; no much bigger clone lies one nucleotide off. Sequencing was performed on an Illumina HiSeq 2500. TCR beta libraries were prepared by quantitative 5'-RACE with molecular barcodes. The study's own analysis went as follows. To identify disease-linked TCR variants, a new computational method was used, one built on a probabilistic model of VDJ rearrangement. The public reads were reprocessed in TCRdb via fastp at Q25 and MiXCR, keeping in-frame beta chains. Entries are consolidated by CDR3 protein sequence, retaining the most common genes and DNA. TCRdb assigned the V and J calls; the authors' analysis was not used. This sample holds 180,000 or so distinct CDR3 sequences; roughly 12% were observed only once. Of the sample, roughly 28% falls within the top ten clones.

This sample is drawn from a study of CD8 T cells in ankylosing spondylitis (dated by TCRdb to 2015 to 2018). For context, the study as a whole: The study set out to find disease-linked TCR variants by profiling T cell receptor beta repertoires in ankylosing spondylitis patients and healthy donors. Peripheral blood samples were taken, and synovial fluid was additionally collected from ankylosing spondylitis patients. The whole study cohort included 90 to 120 healthy donors and some 27 ankylosing spondylitis patients.

Beyond this particular receptor, the publication reports: Significant enrichment of the disease-linked clones was reported in matched synovial fluid samples from ankylosing spondylitis patients. A CD8+ phenotype was shown by the disease-linked clones, which were found at relatively low frequencies in peripheral blood. Some motif variants had previously been reported in the synovial fluid and blood of reactive arthritis patients, which suggests shared mechanisms of disease initiation. Blood from ankylosing spondylitis patients appeared to be characterized by a TCR beta motif composed of eight or nine highly homologous amino acid variants.

Sequencing input: blood, either unsorted or a sorted T cell fraction (not recorded which). This TCR was sampled from a male donor with ankylosing spondylitis or in good health (not recorded which).

The CDR3 region: CASSLDGVGAGGSTDTQYF. The bases read TGTGCCAGCAGCTTAGATGGTGTCGGTGCGGGGGGGAGCACAGATACGCAGTATTTT. In this chain, TRBV11-2 is recombined with TRBJ2-3; the central 9 bases match TRBD2. CDR3 length: 19 amino acids, cysteine to phenylalanine. Kept here is only the CDR3 DNA, which spans 57 bases and is read in frame from base 1. After removal of 0 bases from V and 0 bases from J, the junction retains 10 bases not matched to a gene. Based on the germline V gene, the CDR1 and CDR2 sequences are SGHAT and FQNNGV.